Each of the 3 T cell receptor beta chains below was sequenced from the same sample in a study of early T cells in non-severe SARS-CoV-2 infection. MiXCR was run by TCRdb on the 5' RACE reads, yielding one entry per CDR3 protein. The profile covers about 25,000 distinct CDR3 sequences, with about 4% appearing a single time and over 10% taken by the ten largest. Specimen: whole blood. The receptors originated from an adult who was a healthcare worker with PCR-confirmed SARS-CoV-2 infection or an uninfected control (not recorded which).

In this sample, this clonotype turned up many times. This CDR3 reads CSVWDSYNEQFF. The CDR3 DNA sequence: TGCAGCGTGTGGGACTCCTACAATGAGCAGTTCTTC. The chain is built from TRBV29-1 and TRBJ2-1; D gene unclear. The germline V gene encodes CDR1 SQVTM and CDR2 ANQGSEA. This CDR3 is 12 amino acids long. V shed 6 bases and J shed 0 bases, with 6 bases lying between them.

This clonotype was counted many times. The gene calls are TRBV7-2 and TRBJ1-6; D unresolved. Trimming took 1 base from V and 9 from J, leaving 13 bases between them. CDR1 and CDR2 from the germline V gene are SGHTA and FQGNSA. This CDR3 has 15 amino acids. The CDR3, as DNA: TGTGCCAGCAGCTTAGAAGGGCGCACACTTTCACCCCTCCACTTT. It codes for CASSLEGRTLSPLHF.

The sample holds many counts of this clonotype. The V gene is TRBV28, the J gene TRBJ2-1, with D possibly TRBD1 on 5 matching bases. This CDR3 spans 14 amino acids. Germline V lookup: CDR1 MDHEN, CDR2 SYDVKM. Trimming removed 6 bases from V and 5 bases from J, with 14 bases in between. The CDR3 coding sequence is TGTGCCAGCAGCGCGTCAGGGATTCACAATGAGCAGTTCTTC. This translates into CASSASGIHNEQFF.